This TCR beta chain was documented in a study of cytomegalovirus exposure and HLA in healthy donors. Study-level points and caveats: CMV serostatus alone was available as immune exposure information. The later analysis indicated that the majority of CMV-associated TCR beta chains appeared HLA-restricted.

V shed 2 bases and J 6 bases; nucleotides not matched to a gene: 19. Germline V gives CDR1 MNHNS, CDR2 SASEGT. The CDR3 consists of 19 residues. With regard to this clone: The antigen is unknown.

Primers included in the PCR were 60 Vbeta and 13 Jbeta primers. The assay was immunoSEQ multiplex PCR, and TCRdb's table has in-frame clones only and misses some. Of 100,000 to 150,000 clones in the sample, roughly three quarters are singletons; the top ten hold under 13%. Source material: PBMCs. The chain joins TRBV6-1 to TRBJ2-7; TRBD2 aligns across 10 bases. The sequence derives from a man aged 25 to 40 in good health and CMV-seropositive. CDR3 nucleotide sequence: TGTGCCAGCAGTGAAAGGGGAGGGGGCTTGCTAGCGGGAGTTTTCGAGCAGTACTTC. This gives the protein CASSERGGGLLAGVFEQYF.